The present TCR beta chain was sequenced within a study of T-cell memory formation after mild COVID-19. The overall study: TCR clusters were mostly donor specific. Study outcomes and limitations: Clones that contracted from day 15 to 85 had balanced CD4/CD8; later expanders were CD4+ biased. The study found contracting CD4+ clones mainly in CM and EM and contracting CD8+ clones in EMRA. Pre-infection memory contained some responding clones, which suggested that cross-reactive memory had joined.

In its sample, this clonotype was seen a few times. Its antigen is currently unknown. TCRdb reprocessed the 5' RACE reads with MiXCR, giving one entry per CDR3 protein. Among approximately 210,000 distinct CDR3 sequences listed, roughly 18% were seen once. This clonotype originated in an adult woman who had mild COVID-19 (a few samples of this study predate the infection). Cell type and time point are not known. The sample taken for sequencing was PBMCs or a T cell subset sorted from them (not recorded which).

The CDR3 DNA sequence: TGTGCCAGCAGCTTAACGACAGGGGTGAACACTGAAGCTTTCTTT. This sequence encodes CASSLTTGVNTEAFF. The chain has TRBV7-3 and TRBJ1-1, with 8 bases matching TRBD1. The CDR3 is made up of 15 amino acids. The germline V gene has CDR1 SGHTA and CDR2 FQGTGA. After removal of 0 bases from V and 0 bases from J, the junction contained 0 bases not matched to a gene.